This T cell receptor beta chain came from a study of neoadjuvant nivolumab and ipilimumab in lung cancer. Study-level findings and limits: Resected tumors had greater TCR richness and clonality than uninvolved lung. Blood richness before therapy tracked richness in tumors resected after neoadjuvant therapy. Only two of four nivolumab-treated tumors gained richness and clonality by surgery. TCR sequencing covered a small number of samples.

To note about this clone: Antigen specificity is unknown.

The data were produced by immunoSEQ multiplex PCR, yet TCRdb's version contains in-frame clones alone and is incomplete. The repertoire holds some 10,000 clones, roughly 80% seen once, with 6.5% to 9.5% in the top ten. The germline V gene encodes CDR1 SGHRS and CDR2 YFSETQ. With V trimmed by 4 bases and J by 9 bases, 10 bases remained unmatched. The CDR3 totals 14 residues. The V gene is TRBV5-1, the J gene TRBJ2-7; the match to TRBD1 covers 10 bases. Sample: tumor tissue, taken after neoadjuvant nivolumab, alone or with ipilimumab, at or shortly before surgery. The sequence was obtained from an adult with non-small cell lung cancer. Some clones in this sample may be carry-over from other donors' samples. The CDR3 protein is CASSGGQGVVLQYF. The CDR3 DNA reads as TGCGCCAGCAGCGGTGGACAGGGGGTCGTGTTGCAGTACTTC. The full variable domain, completed using reference TRBV5-1 and TRBJ2-7, is KAGVTQTPRYLIKTRGQQVTLSCSPISGHRSVSWYQQTPGQGLQFLFEYFSETQRNKGNFPGRFSGRQFSNSRSEMNVSTLELGDSALYLCASSGGQGVVLQYFGPGTRLTVT.